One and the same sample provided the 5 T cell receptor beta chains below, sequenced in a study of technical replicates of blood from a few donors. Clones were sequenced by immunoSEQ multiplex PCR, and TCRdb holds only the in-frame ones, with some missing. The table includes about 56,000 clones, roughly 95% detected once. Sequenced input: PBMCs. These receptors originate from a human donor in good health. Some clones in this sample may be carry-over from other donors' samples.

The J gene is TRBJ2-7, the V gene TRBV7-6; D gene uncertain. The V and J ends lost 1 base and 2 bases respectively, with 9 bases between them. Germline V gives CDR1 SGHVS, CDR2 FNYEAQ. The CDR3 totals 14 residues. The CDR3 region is CASSLVAPAYEQYF. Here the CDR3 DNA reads TGTGCCAGCAGCTTAGTAGCCCCCGCCTACGAGCAGTACTTC.

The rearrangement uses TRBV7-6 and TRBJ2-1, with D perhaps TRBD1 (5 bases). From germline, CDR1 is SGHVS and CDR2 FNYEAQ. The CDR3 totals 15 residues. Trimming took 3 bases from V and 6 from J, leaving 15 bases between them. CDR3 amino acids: CASSLGLPRGNEQFF. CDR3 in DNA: TGTGCCAGCAGCTTGGGTCTCCCAAGGGGCAATGAGCAGTTCTTC.

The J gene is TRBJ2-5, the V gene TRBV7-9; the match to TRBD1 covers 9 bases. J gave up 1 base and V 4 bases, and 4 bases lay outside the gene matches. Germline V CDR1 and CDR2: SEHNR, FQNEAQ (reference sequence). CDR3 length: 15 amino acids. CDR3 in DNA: TGTGCCAGCAGCTCTGGACAGGGGCCCCAAGAGACCCAGTACTTC. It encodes CASSSGQGPQETQYF.

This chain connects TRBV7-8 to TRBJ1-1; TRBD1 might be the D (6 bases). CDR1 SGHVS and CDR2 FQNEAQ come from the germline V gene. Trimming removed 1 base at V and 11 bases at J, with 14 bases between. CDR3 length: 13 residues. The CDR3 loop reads CASSLEGGRWAFF. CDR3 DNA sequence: TGTGCCAGCAGCTTAGAGGGGGGGAGATGGGCTTTCTTT.

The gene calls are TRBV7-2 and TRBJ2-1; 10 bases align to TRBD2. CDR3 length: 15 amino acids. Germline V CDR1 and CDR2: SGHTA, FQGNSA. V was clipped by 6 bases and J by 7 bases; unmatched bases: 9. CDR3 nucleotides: TGTGCCAGCAGTCCTGAGGGACTAGCGCCGAATGAGCAGTTCTTC. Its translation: CASSPEGLAPNEQFF.